The source of this T cell receptor beta chain is a study of CD4 T cells in relation to SARS-CoV-2 and coronaviruses. Notes on this clone: The antigen remains unidentified.

Profiled with immunoSEQ multiplex PCR; TCRdb holds only in-frame clones, not every one. The table includes tens of thousands of clones, approximately 80% detected once. The unexposed donors gave CD4+ T cells in about 2010-2019, prior to COVID-19. The cells were cultured for roughly 11 days before CD4+ T cells were isolated. Germline CDR1 SGHTA, CDR2 FQGNSA. V was pared by 6 bases and J by 1 base, with 18 bases between. The CDR3 sequence is 16 residues long. Sequencing input: CD4+ T cells from PBMCs, cultured in vitro. This TCR was recovered from a human donor in good health. V gene TRBV7-2 combines with J gene TRBJ1-1; tentative D call: TRBD1 (6 bases). The CDR3 loop reads CASRGGPTISNTEAFF. In DNA form, the CDR3 reads TGTGCCAGCAGAGGGGGGCCGACCATATCGAACACTGAAGCTTTCTTT.